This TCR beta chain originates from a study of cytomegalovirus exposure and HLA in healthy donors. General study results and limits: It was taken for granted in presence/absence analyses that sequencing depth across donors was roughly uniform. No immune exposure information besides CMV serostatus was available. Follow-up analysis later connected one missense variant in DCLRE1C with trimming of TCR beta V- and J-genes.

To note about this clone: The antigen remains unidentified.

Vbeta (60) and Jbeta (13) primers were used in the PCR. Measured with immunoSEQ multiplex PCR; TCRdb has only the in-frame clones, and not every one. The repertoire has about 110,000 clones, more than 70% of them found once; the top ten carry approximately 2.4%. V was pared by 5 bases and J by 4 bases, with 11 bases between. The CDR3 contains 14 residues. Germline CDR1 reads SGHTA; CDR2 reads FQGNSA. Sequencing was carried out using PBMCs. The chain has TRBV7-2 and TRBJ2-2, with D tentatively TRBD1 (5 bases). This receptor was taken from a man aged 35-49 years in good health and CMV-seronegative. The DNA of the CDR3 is TGTGCCAGCAGCCTAGACAGAGCCACCGGGGAGCTGTTTTTT. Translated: CASSLDRATGELFF.